This note documents a single TCR beta chain sequence. What it recognizes is unknown. The RNA input was roughly 0.45 to 1 ug, and it was reverse transcribed with random hexamers. TCRdb called the immunoSEQ multiplex PCR reads again in MiXCR, with one record for every CDR3 protein. The sample lists about 280,000 distinct CDR3 sequences, more than 75% occurring once. The V and J ends lost 5 bases and 8 bases respectively, with 21 bases between them. The germline V gene has CDR1 SGHAT and CDR2 FQNNGV. The length of the CDR3 is 15 residues. This sample is drawn from a study of CD8 T cells in Susac syndrome. Study-wide results and limits: An acknowledgment was made by the study that its TCR sequencing and HLA analysis involved relatively few individuals.

From blood CD8+ and CD4+ T cells, TCR beta sequences were generated. The multiple sclerosis control group was made up of treatment-naive patients with stable or active relapsing-remitting disease. This sequence originates from a human donor with multiple sclerosis. Material: CD8+ T cells from PBMCs. The rearrangement joins TRBV11-2 to TRBJ1-2; D is unresolved. In DNA form, the CDR3 reads TGTGCCAGCAGCCATGTGGCAGGCGGCCTGATCGGCTACACCTTC. Protein: CASSHVAGGLIGYTF.